Presented here are 30 T cell receptor beta chains from one specimen sequenced in a study of OX40 agonist ivuxolimab in advanced cancers. Sequenced by immunoSEQ multiplex PCR; TCRdb stores in-frame clones only, minus some. This table holds about 59,000 clones, 85% found once. The specimen was CD4+ or CD8+ T cells sorted from blood, collected in a trial of the OX40 agonist ivuxolimab. The receptors come from an adult with an advanced solid tumor such as melanoma, head and neck, liver or kidney cancer.

This chain joins TRBV7-3 and TRBJ2-6, with a weak D call TRBD1 (6 bases). The CDR3 loop spans 15 amino acids. The germline gives CDR1 SGHTA, CDR2 FQGTGA. Trimming shortened V by 5 bases and J by 2 bases, and 10 bases separated the two germline ends. CDR3 bases: TGTGCCAGCAGCCAACGGACAGCTGGGGCCAACGTCCTGACTTTC. Amino acid sequence: CASSQRTAGANVLTF.

This clone was seen a few times. This chain links TRBV19 with TRBJ2-7; 8 nucleotides align to TRBD1. The ends lost 5 bases at V and 6 bases at J; junction bases unmatched: 12. CDR1 and CDR2 (germline): LNHDA, SQIVND (reference sequence). The CDR3 is 15 residues long. The DNA of the CDR3 is TGTGCCAGTAGTCCAAGGACAGGGCAAAAGAGCGAGCAGTACTTC. This codes for CASSPRTGQKSEQYF.

This chain links TRBV5-1 with TRBJ2-7; TRBD2 matches at 7 bases. The V gene's germline CDR1 is SGHRS and CDR2 YFSETQ. J gave up 2 bases and V 4 bases, and 6 bases lay outside the gene matches. The CDR3 extends over 14 amino acids. CDR3 bases: TGCGCCAGCAGCACGGGACTACCTCCCTACGAGCAGTACTTC. It yields the protein CASSTGLPPYEQYF.

The gene calls are TRBV25-1 and TRBJ2-5, with D perhaps matching TRBD2 (5 bases). The CDR3 totals 11 residues. Germline V lookup: CDR1 MGHDK, CDR2 SYGVNS. The V and J ends lost 5 bases and 5 bases respectively, with 6 bases between them. The CDR3 sequence is CASSPGETQYF. The CDR3 nucleotides read TGTGCCAGCAGTCCGGGGGAGACCCAGTACTTC.

The V call is TRBV11-2, the J call TRBJ2-7; 10 bases agree with TRBD1. Germline trimming cut 3 bases from V and 6 bases from J; bases unmatched to any gene: 5. Germline values: CDR1 SGHAT, CDR2 FQNNGV. The CDR3 has 14 amino acids. The CDR3 DNA is TGTGCCAGCAGCTTTCCGGGACAGGGGTTCGAGCAGTACTTC. This translates into CASSFPGQGFEQYF.

Remarks on this clone: The sample has other DNA sequences that encode this CDR3 too. This chain uses TRBV9 with TRBJ2-5; no definite D call. The CDR3 is made up of 13 amino acids. Germline lookup yields CDR1 SGDLS and CDR2 YYNGEE. V was clipped by 2 bases and J by 1 base, with 6 bases between them. The CDR3 region has the DNA TGTGCCAGCAGCGTCGCTAGCCAAGAGACCCAGTACTTC. Amino acid sequence: CASSVASQETQYF.

The rearrangement uses TRBV10-3 and TRBJ2-3; a weak D match, TRBD2 (6 bases). The germline CDR1 and CDR2 sequences are ENHRY and SYGVKD. The CDR3 spans 14 residues. V lost 10 bases and J 0 bases, leaving 14 bases between the germline ends. The chain's CDR3 is CATKPAGSTDTQYF. In nucleotides, the CDR3 is TGTGCCACCAAGCCAGCGGGTAGCACAGATACGCAGTATTTT.

V gene TRBV30 combines with J gene TRBJ1-5, with D perhaps matching TRBD1 (5 bases). CDR1 GTSNPN and CDR2 SVGIG come from the germline V gene (reference sequence). V was cut by 2 bases and J by 3 bases, with 8 bases left in between. This CDR3 region has 13 residues. This CDR3 is CAWSMDNNQPQHF. CDR3 nucleotides: TGTGCCTGGAGTATGGACAACAATCAGCCCCAGCATTTT.

The chain uses TRBV5-4 and TRBJ2-7; 8 positions agree with TRBD1. The CDR3 is 13 residues long. J was trimmed by 6 bases and V by 4 bases; bases with no gene match: 6. In germline, CDR1 is SGHNT, CDR2 YYREEE (reference sequence). DNA for the CDR3: TGTGCCAGCAGCCCGGACAGGGTCGGCGAGCAGTACTTC. Translation: CASSPDRVGEQYF.

The V and J genes are TRBV28 and TRBJ1-4, with D perhaps matching TRBD1 (5 bases). CDR3 length: 15 amino acids. Deletions cut 5 bases from V and 0 bases from J, with 10 bases between. In germline, CDR1 is MDHEN, CDR2 SYDVKM. CDR3 bases: TGTGCCAGCAGTGTAGGGACGGCAACTAATGAAAAACTGTTTTTT. It codes for CASSVGTATNEKLFF.

The CDR3 DNA sequence: TGTGCCAGCAGCTTAAGGCCATTCAATGAGCAGTTCTTC. Translated, it gives CASSLRPFNEQFF. The chain is built from TRBV7-8 and TRBJ2-1; D is unresolved. The germline V and J ends were trimmed by 2 bases and 6 bases, with 8 bases remaining between them. CDR1 and CDR2 (germline): SGHVS, FQNEAQ. The CDR3 is made up of 13 amino acids.

The chain uses TRBV9 and TRBJ2-1, with 7 bases identical to TRBD1. The length of the CDR3 is 15 residues. CDR1 SGDLS and CDR2 YYNGEE come from the germline V gene. V dropped 2 bases and J dropped 3; count of bases not matched to a gene: 5. The CDR3 DNA reads as TGTGCCAGCAGCGTCTATGCAGGGGGCTACAATGAGCAGTTCTTC. Encoded protein: CASSVYAGGYNEQFF.

The CDR3 sequence: CASSGHRDFGYTF. The CDR3 DNA reads TGTGCCAGCAGCGGACACAGGGACTTTGGCTACACCTTC. The V gene is TRBV9, the J gene TRBJ1-2; a weak D match, TRBD1 (6 bases). Per germline, CDR1 SGDLS and CDR2 YYNGEE. The CDR3 extends over 13 amino acids. Trimming took off 3 bases at V and 7 bases at J, with 13 bases between the two ends.

V gene TRBV7-9 combines with J gene TRBJ2-5; D tentatively fits TRBD1 or TRBD2 (5 bases each). Germline V gene sequence: CDR1 SEHNR, CDR2 FQNEAQ (reference sequence). CDR3 size: 13 residues. V was trimmed by 5 bases and J by 4 bases, leaving 11 bases between them. CDR3 region: CASSRDVGETQYF. CDR3 coding DNA: TGTGCCAGCAGCCGGGACGTCGGAGAGACCCAGTACTTC. Filled out from reference TRBV7-9 and TRBJ2-5, the complete variable domain reads DTGVSQNPRHKITKRGQNVTFRCDPISEHNRLYWYRQTLGQGPEFLTYFQNEAQLEKSRLLSDRFSAERPKGSFSTLEIQRTEQGDSAMYLCASSRDVGETQYFGPGTRLLVL.

This clone was seen a single time. The chain uses TRBV4-1 and TRBJ1-4; 9 positions match TRBD1. The CDR3 has 15 amino acids. Germline V gives CDR1 MGHRA, CDR2 YSYEKL. V lost 1 base, J lost 8 bases, and 5 bases stayed unmatched. CDR3 region: CASSQVGQGGEKLFF. The CDR3 nucleotides read TGCGCCAGCAGCCAAGTGGGACAGGGCGGCGAAAAACTGTTTTTT.

The chain is built from TRBV7-9 and TRBJ2-5, with 7 bases matching TRBD1. The DNA end is more similar to TRBJ2-7, so the J call may be wrong. The CDR3 is 16 amino acids. Germline V gene sequence: CDR1 SEHNR, CDR2 FQNEAQ (reference sequence). This CDR3 reads CASSSTTGTETYEQYF. The CDR3 region has the DNA TGTGCCAGCAGTTCTACCACCGGGACAGAGACCTACGAGCAGTACTTC.

The chain combines TRBV10-1 with TRBJ2-5; perhaps D is TRBD1 or TRBD2 (5 bases each). This CDR3 has 19 amino acids. With 0 bases removed from V and 5 bases from J, the gap between germline ends came to 25 bases. Germline V gives CDR1 WNHNN, CDR2 SYGVQD (reference sequence). CDR3 DNA: TGCGCCAGCAGTGAGTCGGCGTTATCCGGGACCCCCCTTCAGGAGACCCAGTACTTC. Residues: CASSESALSGTPLQETQYF.

The chain uses TRBV29-1 and TRBJ2-1; 11 nucleotides match TRBD2. Trimming removed 5 bases from V and 8 bases from J; junction bases left unmatched: 11. The length of the CDR3 is 15 residues. Germline V gene data show CDR1 as SQVTM and CDR2 as ANQGSEA. The CDR3 loop is CSVRVGLAGGDEQFF. DNA of the CDR3: TGCAGCGTTCGCGTGGGGCTAGCGGGAGGTGATGAGCAGTTCTTC.

The chain is built from TRBV5-4 and TRBJ2-5, with a possible D match to TRBD2 (5 bases). This CDR3 has 14 amino acids. Trimming took off 0 bases at V and 5 bases at J, with 11 bases between the two ends. Germline V gene data show CDR1 as SGHNT and CDR2 as YYREEE (reference sequence). CDR3 amino acids: CASSLDPGSETQYF. CDR3 DNA sequence: TGTGCCAGCAGCTTGGACCCGGGGAGTGAGACCCAGTACTTC.

This clone appeared once. This sequence joins TRBV5-4 and TRBJ2-2; TRBD2 matches 7 bases. The V gene's germline CDR1 is SGHNT and CDR2 YYREEE (reference sequence). The V gene end was trimmed by 2 bases and the J gene end by 6 bases; junction bases not matched to a gene: 7. The CDR3 extends over 15 amino acids. CDR3 in amino acids: CASSFQTSSPGELFF. CDR3 sequence (DNA): TGTGCCAGCAGCTTCCAGACTAGCAGTCCCGGGGAGCTGTTTTTT.

The chain couples TRBV11-3 to TRBJ2-1, with D possibly TRBD1 on 5 matching bases. Germline loops: CDR1 SGHNT, CDR2 YENEEA. Trimming pared 1 base from V and 2 bases from J, leaving 6 bases between. The CDR3 is 14 amino acids. This chain's CDR3 is CASSLVGAYNEQFF. The DNA of the CDR3 is TGTGCCAGCAGCTTAGTAGGGGCCTACAATGAGCAGTTCTTC.

V usage is TRBV28 and J usage is TRBJ1-5, with D unresolved. CDR1 and CDR2 (germline): MDHEN, SYDVKM. The V end was cut by 5 bases, the J end by 4 bases, with 12 bases between. The CDR3 has 14 amino acids. The CDR3 DNA reads as TGTGCCAGCAGTCCCCCGACAATAAATCAGCCCCAGCATTTT. Amino acids: CASSPPTINQPQHF. Variable domain in full (rest from reference TRBV28 and TRBJ1-5): DVKVTQSSRYLVKRTGEKVFLECVQDMDHENMFWYRQDPGLGLRLIYFSYDVKMKEKGDIPEGYSVSREKKERFSLILESASTNQTSMYLCASSPPTINQPQHFGDGTRLSIL.

The chain employs TRBV19 and TRBJ2-1; D is perhaps TRBD2 (6 bases). Germline loops: CDR1 LNHDA, CDR2 SQIVND (reference sequence). The CDR3 runs to 13 residues. Trimming left V 5 bases short and J 2 bases short, with 7 bases between. DNA for the CDR3: TGTGCCAGTAGTCCGGGGGCCTACAATGAGCAGTTCTTC. Encoded protein: CASSPGAYNEQFF.

This clone was recorded a few times. This sequence joins TRBV7-3 and TRBJ2-7, with 7 bases fitting TRBD2. The CDR3 is 15 amino acids. J was trimmed by 4 bases and V by 0 bases; bases with no gene match: 6. Germline V lookup: CDR1 SGHTA, CDR2 FQGTGA. The CDR3 DNA reads TGTGCCAGCAGCTTAACAGGCGGGAGTCAGTACGAGCAGTACTTC. The encoded protein is CASSLTGGSQYEQYF.

The chain is built from TRBV14 and TRBJ2-3; 7 nucleotides match TRBD1. Germline values: CDR1 SGHDN, CDR2 FVKESK. With 5 bases clipped from V and 2 bases from J, the junction kept 1 base outside the gene matches. This CDR3 has 13 amino acids. The chain's CDR3 is CASSDRVTDTQYF. Written as DNA, the CDR3 is TGTGCCAGCAGCGACAGGGTCACAGATACGCAGTATTTT. Full variable domain (remainder filled in from reference TRBV14 and TRBJ2-3): EAGVTQFPSHSVIEKGQTVTLRCDPISGHDNLYWYRRVMGKEIKFLLHFVKESKQDESGMPNNRFLAERTGGTYSTLKVQPAELEDSGVYFCASSDRVTDTQYFGPGTRLTVL.

The chain joins TRBV7-3 to TRBJ1-2, with D tentatively TRBD1 (5 bases). The CDR3 consists of 15 residues. Trimming cost V 5 bases and J 5 bases, with 18 bases left between them. The germline CDR1 and CDR2 sequences are SGHTA and FQGTGA. The DNA of the CDR3 is TGTGCCAGCAGCCCCTCGGGCAGGGTTTCTTATGGCTACACCTTC. This sequence encodes CASSPSGRVSYGYTF.

In this sample, this clone turned up once. This sequence joins TRBV15 and TRBJ1-4; 7 nucleotides match TRBD1. This CDR3 region has 12 residues. CDR1 is LNHNV, CDR2 YYDKDF, per germline (reference sequence). The J segment lost 16 bases and the V segment lost 6 bases, leaving 11 bases of the junction unmatched. CDR3: CATRGGGPRAFF. The CDR3 DNA reads TGTGCCACCAGGGGAGGGGGCCCCCGAGCGTTTTTT.

The J gene is TRBJ2-5, the V gene TRBV5-1; 10 nucleotides agree with TRBD2. CDR3 length: 16 residues. V lost 7 bases to trimming and J lost 0 bases; unmatched junction nucleotides: 9. Germline assignment: CDR1 SGHRS and CDR2 YFSETQ. This CDR3 reads CASAPGSGGYQETQYF. The CDR3 DNA is TGCGCCAGCGCCCCAGGTAGCGGGGGGTACCAAGAGACCCAGTACTTC.

The chain employs TRBV4-2 and TRBJ1-4, with 10 bases matching TRBD1. This CDR3 region has 16 residues. The V gene's germline CDR1 is LGHNA and CDR2 YNFKEQ. V was pared by 1 base and J by 6 bases, with 5 bases of the junction left unmatched. The CDR3 is CASSQVDRGFDEKLFF. The CDR3 DNA sequence: TGTGCCAGCAGCCAAGTGGACAGGGGGTTCGATGAAAAACTGTTTTTT.

The genes are TRBV7-9 and TRBJ2-7, with 7 bases that match TRBD1. Unmatched junction bases numbered 9, after V lost 5 bases and J lost 2 bases. Germline V gives CDR1 SEHNR, CDR2 FQNEAQ (reference sequence). CDR3 length: 15 residues. CDR3: CASSPRTGNTYEQYF. The CDR3 DNA reads TGTGCCAGCAGCCCAAGGACAGGTAATACCTACGAGCAGTACTTC.